This T cell receptor beta chain derives from a study of T cell repertoires in cytomegalovirus infection. The wider study: Researchers turned to recently identified HLA-C-restricted CMV epitopes as well as well-studied HLA-B-restricted ones. From public TCR beta signatures came an indication of both CMV infection and matching HLA type.

About this clonotype: The antigen is unknown.

Each CDR3 protein gets one entry after TCRdb re-called the reads with MiXCR. This table has some 700,000 distinct CDR3 sequences, 30% to 35% appearing once. The material was cultured PBMCs, obtained from culture after CMV antigen stimulation. This receptor was obtained from a human donor in good health (CMV status not recorded). Some clones in this sample may be carry-over from other donors' samples.

The CDR3 bases are TGTGCCAGCAGCTTAATTCTAGCGGGAGTGGATGAGCAGTACTTC. It translates to CASSLILAGVDEQYF. The chain combines TRBV7-9 with TRBJ2-7; 10 bases agree with TRBD2. CDR3 length: 15 amino acids. Germline-derived CDR1 and CDR2 are SEHNR and FQNEAQ (reference sequence). Unmatched junction bases numbered 8, after V lost 2 bases and J lost 7 bases.